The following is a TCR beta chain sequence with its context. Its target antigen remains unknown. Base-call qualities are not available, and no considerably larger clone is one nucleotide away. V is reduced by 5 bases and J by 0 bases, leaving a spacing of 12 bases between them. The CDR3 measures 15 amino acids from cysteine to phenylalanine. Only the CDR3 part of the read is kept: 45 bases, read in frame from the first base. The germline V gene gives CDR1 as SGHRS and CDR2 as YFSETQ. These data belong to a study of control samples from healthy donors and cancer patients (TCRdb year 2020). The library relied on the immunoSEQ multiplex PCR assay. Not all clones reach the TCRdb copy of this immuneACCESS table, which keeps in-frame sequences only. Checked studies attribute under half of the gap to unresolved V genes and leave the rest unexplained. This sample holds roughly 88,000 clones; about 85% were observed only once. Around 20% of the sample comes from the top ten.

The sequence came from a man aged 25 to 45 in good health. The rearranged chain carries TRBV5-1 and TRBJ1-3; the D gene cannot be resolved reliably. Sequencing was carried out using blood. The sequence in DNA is TGCGCCAGCAGGAGAGACGGGAGCTCTGGAAACACCATATATTTT. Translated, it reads CASRRDGSSGNTIYF.